A single count supports the clone carrying this TCR beta chain. Its cognate antigen is unknown. This entry belongs to a study of graft-versus-host responses after intestinal transplantation. For the study at large: For two to four years after anti-thymocyte globulin induction, all recipients took tacrolimus and steroids. Findings and limits, study-wide: In patients with graft-donor T cell macrochimerism, allograft graft-versus-host to host-versus-graft clonal ratios were high. There was an association between peak levels of circulating GvH clones and early post-transplant HvG declines.

This CDR3 comprises 15 residues. V lost 0 bases to trimming and J lost 4 bases; unmatched junction nucleotides: 6. Germline V lookup: CDR1 PRHDT, CDR2 FYEKMQ (reference sequence). Sequencing was performed with immunoSEQ multiplex PCR; in TCRdb, only in-frame clones are kept and a portion is missing. This table holds about 47,000 clones, 85% to 95% found once. Sequences were derived from unstimulated CD8+ T cells sorted from spleen or lymph node cells, sampled before transplant. This TCR was sampled from a human donor who was the organ donor for an intestinal transplant. This rearrangement joins TRBV13 to TRBJ2-7; 7 bases align to TRBD1. CDR3 sequence (DNA): TGTGCCAGCAGCTTAGGAGGGGGCAATCGATACGAGCAGTACTTC. It specifies CASSLGGGNRYEQYF.